The T cell receptor beta chain described here comes from a study of beta chain features in type 1 diabetes. Worth noting for this clone: Its antigen remains unknown.

Whole-study results and caveats: The study found moderately but significantly shorter TCRB CDR3s in all four CD4+ subsets of Type 1 diabetes patients.

Germline values: CDR1 LGHNA, CDR2 YSLEER. Trimming pared 1 base from V and 4 bases from J, leaving 10 bases between. CDR3 size: 14 residues. Since all of the isolated RNA was reverse transcribed, expressed TCRB transcripts were what got sequenced. For naive, central memory and regulatory T cell samples, reads averaged approximately 3.6 million. This table comes from immunoSEQ multiplex PCR, and its TCRdb copy is limited to in-frame clones, with some not included. The repertoire holds 450,000 to 550,000 clones, with approximately 30% as singletons. This chain links TRBV4-3 with TRBJ2-5, with D maybe TRBD2 (7 bases). The sample was naive CD4+ T cells from blood. The receptor was derived from a man aged 18 to 29 in good health. CDR3 sequence: CASSQVGGAETQYF. DNA of the CDR3: TGCGCCAGCAGCCAAGTAGGGGGGGCAGAGACCCAGTACTTC.